The 27 T cell receptor beta chains presented below share a single source sample, sequenced in a study of blood T cell repertoires in COVID-19. Measured with immunoSEQ multiplex PCR; TCRdb has only the in-frame clones, and not every one. Altogether 95,000 to 150,000 clones are present, over 75% being singletons, with the ten largest covering 3.5% to 5.5%. The sample consisted of peripheral blood. Receptors originate from a woman in her seventies with acute or convalescent COVID-19.

The chain carries TRBV19 and TRBJ1-1; tentatively, D is TRBD1 (6 bases). V dropped 10 bases and J dropped 3 bases, with 15 bases sitting between them. This CDR3 is built from 13 residues. Germline CDR1 reads LNHDA; CDR2 reads SQIVND (reference sequence). CDR3 in amino acids: CANKQGGYTEAFF. CDR3 DNA: TGTGCCAATAAACAGGGTGGGTACACTGAAGCTTTCTTT.

J is TRBJ1-1 and V is TRBV2, with TRBD1 matching 10 bases. This CDR3 region has 13 residues. The germline V gene has CDR1 SNHLY and CDR2 FYNNEI. After removal of 7 bases from V and 5 bases from J, the junction contained 4 bases not matched to a gene. The CDR3 spells CASKTGGETEAFF. CDR3 sequence (DNA): TGTGCCAGCAAGACAGGGGGCGAAACTGAAGCTTTCTTT.

This clone has only one observation. V is TRBV7-2 and J is TRBJ1-2, with no clear D. Germline V gene lookup returns CDR1 SGHTA and CDR2 FQGNSA. CDR3 length: 13 residues. The V end lost 1 base, the J end lost 8 bases, and 11 bases lay between the germline ends. This CDR3 is CASSLGQANGYTF. CDR3 bases: TGTGCCAGCAGCTTAGGGCAGGCCAACGGCTACACCTTC.

The chain uses TRBV10-3 and TRBJ2-2; 9 positions match TRBD1. Trimming cost V 4 bases and J 6 bases; bases outside gene matches: 6. Germline V lookup: CDR1 ENHRY, CDR2 SYGVKD. The CDR3 consists of 15 residues. CDR3 coding DNA: TGTGCCATCAGTGTTCGGGGACAGGGTTCCGGGGAGCTGTTTTTT. Its protein is CAISVRGQGSGELFF.

The CDR3 DNA follows: TGCAGCGTTGAAGGGGGAGGGGCCGGGTTTAATGAGCAGTTCTTC. This encodes CSVEGGGAGFNEQFF. This chain connects TRBV29-1 to TRBJ2-1; TRBD2 agrees at 7 bases. Looked up from germline, CDR1 is SQVTM and CDR2 is ANQGSEA. Unmatched junction bases numbered 10, after V lost 1 base and J lost 7 bases. The CDR3 contains 15 residues.

In DNA form, the CDR3 reads TGTGCCAGCAGTTCAAGCGGGGGGGTTGGCACAGATACGCAGTATTTT. This encodes CASSSSGGVGTDTQYF. The chain combines TRBV5-4 with TRBJ2-3, with 10 bases matching TRBD2. The CDR3 loop spans 16 amino acids. The germline V gene has CDR1 SGHNT and CDR2 YYREEE (reference sequence). Germline trimming cut 5 bases from V and 1 base from J; bases unmatched to any gene: 7.

This chain links TRBV4-3 with TRBJ1-1; D gene ambiguous. The CDR3 extends over 12 amino acids. The V gene's germline CDR1 is LGHNA and CDR2 YSLEER. V lost 3 bases and J lost 5, with 7 bases in between. CDR3 DNA: TGCGCCAGCAGCCAGAGAGGAACTGAAGCTTTCTTT. It translates to CASSQRGTEAFF.

This clone was seen a single time. The chain employs TRBV7-9 and TRBJ1-3; perhaps TRBD1 as D (5 bases). CDR1 and CDR2 from the germline V gene are SEHNR and FQNEAQ (reference sequence). V was trimmed by 7 bases and J by 4 bases, leaving 26 bases between them. CDR3 length: 18 residues. CDR3 region: CASTRTWSTGQRGNTIYF. The DNA for the CDR3 is TGTGCCAGCACCCGCACATGGAGTACCGGACAAAGAGGAAACACCATATATTTT. The whole variable domain, remainder taken from reference TRBV7-9 and TRBJ1-3, is DTGVSQNPRHKITKRGQNVTFRCDPISEHNRLYWYRQTLGQGPEFLTYFQNEAQLEKSRLLSDRFSAERPKGSFSTLEIQRTEQGDSAMYLCASTRTWSTGQRGNTIYFGEGSWLTVV.

The V gene is TRBV5-1, the J gene TRBJ1-6; D remains ambiguous. V shed 0 bases and J shed 0 bases, with 7 bases lying between them. Germline V CDR1 and CDR2: SGHRS, YFSETQ. The CDR3 is made up of 16 amino acids. CDR3 nucleotides: TGCGCCAGCAGCTTGGAACGGAGCTCCTATAATTCACCCCTCCACTTT. Translating gives CASSLERSSYNSPLHF.

This chain connects TRBV29-1 to TRBJ1-1; a possible D gene is TRBD1 (5 bases). Germline V gene lookup returns CDR1 SQVTM and CDR2 ANQGSEA. This CDR3 spans 13 amino acids. V was pared by 8 bases and J by 0 bases, with 13 bases between. This CDR3 reads CSPTTDMNTEAFF. CDR3 nucleotides: TGCAGCCCGACGACAGACATGAACACTGAAGCTTTCTTT.

V gene TRBV25-1 combines with J gene TRBJ1-1; 7 positions match TRBD1. The germline V gene has CDR1 MGHDK and CDR2 SYGVNS. Trimming took 1 base from V and 7 from J; bases not matched to a gene: 6. This CDR3 region has 14 residues. This CDR3 reads CASSESPRGSEAFF. CDR3 nucleotides: TGTGCCAGCAGTGAATCCCCCAGGGGGAGTGAAGCTTTCTTT.

The J gene is TRBJ1-1, the V gene TRBV6-6; D is perhaps TRBD1 (5 bases). Germline CDR1 is MNHNY and CDR2 is SVGAGI (reference sequence). Trimming removed 9 bases at V and 6 bases at J, with 17 bases between. CDR3 length: 13 amino acids. This CDR3 is CASCQTERAEAFF. The CDR3 coding sequence is TGTGCCAGTTGCCAGACAGAACGGGCTGAAGCTTTCTTT.

The chain links TRBV10-2 to TRBJ1-2, with 8 bases that match TRBD1. With 7 bases clipped from V and 3 bases from J, the junction kept 13 bases outside the gene matches. The CDR3 has 16 amino acids. CDR1 and CDR2 (germline): WSHSY, SAAADI. The CDR3 reads CASTQDRELLDYGYTF. CDR3 nucleotide sequence: TGCGCCAGCACCCAGGACAGGGAGCTTCTGGACTATGGCTACACCTTC.

This chain links TRBV6-1 with TRBJ1-5; D possibly corresponds to TRBD1 (6 bases). This CDR3 has 16 amino acids. The germline V and J ends were trimmed by 4 bases and 6 bases, with 19 bases remaining between them. Germline CDR1 is MNHNS and CDR2 is SASEGT. The CDR3 DNA reads TGTGCCAGCAGTGGAGGTACAGGGTTTAGTCTTCAGCCCCAGCATTTT. This gives the protein CASSGGTGFSLQPQHF.

The chain has TRBV15 and TRBJ1-4; no definite D call. CDR3 length: 16 residues. Germline CDR1 reads LNHNV; CDR2 reads YYDKDF (reference sequence). V shed 1 base and J shed 7 bases, with 16 bases lying between them. The CDR3 sequence is CATSRGIGEWVEKLFF. In nucleotides, the CDR3 is TGTGCCACCAGCAGAGGAATTGGGGAGTGGGTTGAAAAACTGTTTTTT.

This rearrangement joins TRBV4-1 to TRBJ1-2; D might be TRBD1 (6 bases). The CDR3 has 15 residues. Trimming shortened V by 0 bases and J by 7 bases, and 15 bases separated the two germline ends. The germline V gene has CDR1 MGHRA and CDR2 YSYEKL. The CDR3 loop reads CASSQEWGRGVGYTF. CDR3 in DNA: TGCGCCAGCAGCCAAGAGTGGGGCAGGGGAGTTGGCTACACCTTC.

V is TRBV5-1 and J is TRBJ2-5; D not resolved. The CDR3 sequence is 15 residues long. Trimming removed 4 bases at V and 0 bases at J, with 13 bases between. CDR1 SGHRS and CDR2 YFSETQ come from the germline V gene. CDR3 nucleotide sequence: TGCGCCAGCAGCAGTACACCAAACCACCAAGAGACCCAGTACTTC. Its translation is CASSSTPNHQETQYF.

The rearrangement uses TRBV10-1 and TRBJ2-7; 11 nucleotides match TRBD2. Germline V gene lookup returns CDR1 WNHNN and CDR2 SYGVQD (reference sequence). V was clipped by 5 bases and J by 3 bases; unmatched bases: 6. This CDR3 has 15 amino acids. The DNA for the CDR3 is TGCGCCAGCAGTCTCCGGACTAGCGGGTGCTACGAGCAGTACTTC. Protein sequence: CASSLRTSGCYEQYF.

This clone turned up a few times. The chain links TRBV19 to TRBJ2-2; a possible D gene is TRBD1 (5 bases). V was pared by 4 bases and J by 4 bases, with 10 bases between. Germline lookup yields CDR1 LNHDA and CDR2 SQIVND (reference sequence). The CDR3 loop spans 14 amino acids. DNA of the CDR3: TGTGCCAGTAGTACGCAACAGGCCACCGGGGAGCTGTTTTTT. As protein: CASSTQQATGELFF.

The chain is built from TRBV10-3 and TRBJ1-1; D is perhaps TRBD1 (5 bases). Looked up from germline, CDR1 is ENHRY and CDR2 is SYGVKD. This CDR3 region has 12 residues. Trimming removed 11 bases at V and 2 bases at J, with 12 bases between. CDR3 DNA: TGTGCCGTTTTTGACAGCAACACTGAAGCTTTCTTT. Protein product: CAVFDSNTEAFF.

This clone was counted ten times or more. The chain links TRBV10-1 to TRBJ2-7; possibly TRBD1 for D (5 bases). Trimming took off 3 bases at V and 3 bases at J, with 12 bases between the two ends. Germline assignment: CDR1 WNHNN and CDR2 SYGVQD (reference sequence). The CDR3 extends over 14 amino acids. The CDR3 coding sequence is TGCGCCAGCAGTGAAATCGGCAGGGACTACGAGCAGTACTTC. Protein sequence: CASSEIGRDYEQYF.

This clone was seen many times. The chain employs TRBV4-3 and TRBJ2-1, with 8 nucleotides matching TRBD2. Germline V CDR1 and CDR2: LGHNA, YSLEER. The J segment lost 3 bases and the V segment lost 0 bases, leaving 1 base of the junction unmatched. There are 15 residues in the CDR3. CDR3 bases: TGCGCCAGCAGCCAAGAAAGCGGGGGCTACAATGAGCAGTTCTTC. It specifies CASSQESGGYNEQFF.

This clone was picked up one time. The CDR3 sequence is CSASGDRGYEQYF. CDR3 DNA: TGCAGTGCTAGTGGGGACAGGGGCTACGAGCAGTACTTC. The chain employs TRBV20-1 and TRBJ2-7, with 10 bases aligning to TRBD1. V was clipped by 3 bases and J by 3 bases; unmatched bases: 2. In germline, CDR1 is DFQATT, CDR2 SNEGSKA (reference sequence). This CDR3 has 13 amino acids.

Only one count was recorded for this clone. This chain links TRBV9 with TRBJ1-1; D might be TRBD1 (5 bases). Trimming pared 0 bases from V and 8 bases from J, leaving 11 bases between. The CDR3 loop spans 13 amino acids. Germline CDR1 SGDLS, CDR2 YYNGEE. CDR3 residues: CASSVDVWGEAFF. The DNA for the CDR3 is TGTGCCAGCAGCGTAGATGTTTGGGGCGAAGCTTTCTTT.

V usage is TRBV5-6 and J usage is TRBJ1-2; TRBD1 matches 7 bases. With 1 base clipped from V and 6 bases from J, the junction kept 12 bases outside the gene matches. Germline V gives CDR1 SGHDT, CDR2 YYEEEE. This CDR3 is built from 16 residues. Written as DNA, the CDR3 is TGTGCCAGCAGCTTGCCAGGGGGAAACTTATGGGATGGCTACACCTTC. This gives the protein CASSLPGGNLWDGYTF.

The J gene is TRBJ1-4, the V gene TRBV5-1, with D uncertain. Trimming removed 5 bases from V and 1 base from J, with 9 bases in between. The CDR3 runs to 14 residues. Per the germline V gene, CDR1 is SGHRS and CDR2 is YFSETQ. The CDR3 spells CASRSGGTNEKLFF. The CDR3 DNA sequence: TGCGCCAGCAGATCTGGAGGAACTAATGAAAAACTGTTTTTT.

This chain uses TRBV6-5 with TRBJ2-3; 7 bases are a match to TRBD1. CDR1 and CDR2 from the germline V gene are MNHEY and SVGAGI. CDR3 length: 15 residues. Trimming at V came to 6 bases and at J to 1 base, leaving 7 bases not matched to a gene. The CDR3 DNA reads TGTGCCAGCAGCGAGGGACAGCTCGGCACAGATACGCAGTATTTT. This encodes CASSEGQLGTDTQYF.